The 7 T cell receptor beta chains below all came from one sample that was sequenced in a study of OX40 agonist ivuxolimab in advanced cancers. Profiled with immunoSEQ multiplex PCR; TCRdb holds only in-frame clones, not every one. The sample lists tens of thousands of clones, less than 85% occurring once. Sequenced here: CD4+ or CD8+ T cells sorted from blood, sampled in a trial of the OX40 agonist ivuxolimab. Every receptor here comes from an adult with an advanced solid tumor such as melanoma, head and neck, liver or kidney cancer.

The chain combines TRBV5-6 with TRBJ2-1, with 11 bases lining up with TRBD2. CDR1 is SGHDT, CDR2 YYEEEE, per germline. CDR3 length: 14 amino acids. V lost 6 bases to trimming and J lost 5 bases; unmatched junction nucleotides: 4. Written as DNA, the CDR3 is TGTGCCAGCACTAGCGGGGGGCCGAACAATGAGCAGTTCTTC. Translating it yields CASTSGGPNNEQFF.

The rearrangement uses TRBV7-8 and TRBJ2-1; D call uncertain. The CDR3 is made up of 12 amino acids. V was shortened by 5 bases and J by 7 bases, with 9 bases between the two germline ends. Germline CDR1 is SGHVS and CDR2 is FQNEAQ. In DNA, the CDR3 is TGTGCCAGCAGCCCCGCTGTAAATGAGCAGTTCTTC. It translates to CASSPAVNEQFF.

CDR3: CATHPGQSEETQYF. The CDR3 DNA sequence: TGTGCCACCCATCCGGGACAATCAGAAGAGACCCAGTACTTC. The rearrangement joins TRBV10-3 to TRBJ2-5, with a possible D match to TRBD1 (6 bases). The ends were cut back, 10 bases at V and 3 bases at J, with 18 bases in the middle. The germline V gene encodes CDR1 ENHRY and CDR2 SYGVKD. The CDR3 totals 14 residues.

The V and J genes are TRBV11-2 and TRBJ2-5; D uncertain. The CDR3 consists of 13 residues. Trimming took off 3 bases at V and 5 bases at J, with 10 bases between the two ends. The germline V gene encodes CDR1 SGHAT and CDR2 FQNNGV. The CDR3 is CASSFRLTETQYF. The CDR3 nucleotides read TGTGCCAGCAGCTTTAGGTTAACTGAGACCCAGTACTTC.

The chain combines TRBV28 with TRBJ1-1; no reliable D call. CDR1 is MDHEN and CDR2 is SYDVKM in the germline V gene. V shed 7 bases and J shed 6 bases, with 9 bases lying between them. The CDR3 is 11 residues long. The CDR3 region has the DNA TGTGCCAGCAATTGGGAAGCTGAAGCTTTCTTT. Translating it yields CASNWEAEAFF.

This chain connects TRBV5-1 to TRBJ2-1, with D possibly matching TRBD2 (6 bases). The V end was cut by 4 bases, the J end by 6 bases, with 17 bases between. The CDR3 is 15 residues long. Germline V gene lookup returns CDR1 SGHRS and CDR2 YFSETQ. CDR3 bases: TGCGCCAGCAGCCAAGAGGAGCGGGTGGGCAATGAGCAGTTCTTC. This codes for CASSQEERVGNEQFF.

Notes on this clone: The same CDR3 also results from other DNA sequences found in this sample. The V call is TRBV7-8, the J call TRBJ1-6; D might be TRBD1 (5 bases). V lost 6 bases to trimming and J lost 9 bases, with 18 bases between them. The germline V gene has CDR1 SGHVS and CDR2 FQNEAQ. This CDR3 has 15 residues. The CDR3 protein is CASSPFGRETSPLHF. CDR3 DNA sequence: TGTGCCAGCAGTCCTTTCGGCAGGGAAACTTCACCCCTCCACTTT.